These 4 T cell receptor beta chains were sequenced from one sample in a study of T cells in Graves' hyperthyroidism and ophthalmopathy. RNA transcripts served as the template for amplifying TCR beta CDR3 regions. The study used the HTBI primer set for a first-round RT-PCR of the TCR CDR3. TCRdb redid the calling of the multiplex PCR reads with MiXCR, one entry per CDR3 protein. The sample includes a few hundred thousand distinct CDR3 sequences, around 46% of them seen just once. Input material: peripheral blood or thyroid tissue (not recorded which). The receptor set was obtained from a woman younger than 30 with Graves' hyperthyroidism.

The V gene is TRBV19, the J gene TRBJ2-5; unclear D gene. V dropped 3 bases and J dropped 2 bases, with 10 bases sitting between them. Germline loops: CDR1 LNHDA, CDR2 SQIVND (reference sequence). The CDR3 is 14 residues long. The CDR3 is CASSISLIQETQYF. DNA of the CDR3: TGTGCCAGTAGTATCTCCCTTATACAAGAGACCCAGTACTTC.

This clonotype occurred a few times. CDR3 protein: CASSQGNGNTEAFF. The CDR3 coding sequence is TGTGCCAGCAGTCAGGGGAATGGGAACACTGAAGCTTTCTTT. The chain joins TRBV12-3 or TRBV12-4 to TRBJ1-1, with TRBD1 as a possible D gene (6 bases). V was clipped by 5 bases and J by 1 base, with 11 bases between them. This CDR3 spans 14 amino acids.

The chain employs TRBV7-2 and TRBJ1-3, with a weak D call TRBD1 (6 bases). The CDR3 is 16 amino acids. V shed 4 bases and J shed 3 bases, with 16 bases lying between them. Germline loops: CDR1 SGHTA, CDR2 FQGNSA. Here the CDR3 DNA reads TGTGCCAGCAGCTCCATTAGGGGGGCCATTGGAAACACCATATATTTT. This translates into CASSSIRGAIGNTIYF.

V usage is TRBV7-8 and J usage is TRBJ1-2, with D unclear. The V end lost 1 base, the J end lost 5 bases, and 8 bases lay between the germline ends. Germline V gives CDR1 SGHVS, CDR2 FQNEAQ. CDR3 length: 13 residues. The CDR3 coding sequence is TGTGCCAGCAGCTTAGACATGATGTATGGCTACACCTTC. The encoded protein is CASSLDMMYGYTF.